The 8 T cell receptor beta chains presented below share a single source sample, sequenced in a study of early T cells in non-severe SARS-CoV-2 infection. From the 5' RACE reads, TCRdb called clonotypes with MiXCR, one entry per CDR3 protein. The sample lists 75,000 to 80,000 distinct CDR3 sequences, roughly 9.6% seen once, with nearly 5% in the top ten. The sequencing sample was made of whole blood. The source is an adult who was a healthcare worker with PCR-confirmed SARS-CoV-2 infection or an uninfected control (not recorded which).

There are many counts of this clonotype. V is TRBV11-2 and J is TRBJ2-7; possibly TRBD2 for D (6 bases). Germline loops: CDR1 SGHAT, CDR2 FQNNGV. V was trimmed by 8 bases and J by 0 bases, leaving 20 bases between them. The CDR3 is 16 residues long. DNA of the CDR3: TGTGCCAGCGGGTCCCCGGGGGACGGGAGCTCCTACGAGCAGTACTTC. It is translated as CASGSPGDGSSYEQYF.

This clonotype was counted many times. The chain recombines TRBV18 with TRBJ2-2; D is perhaps TRBD2 (5 bases). In germline, CDR1 is KGHSH, CDR2 LQKENI. V dropped 2 bases and J dropped 6 bases, with 10 bases sitting between them. This CDR3 is 14 amino acids long. The CDR3 DNA reads as TGTGCCAGCTCACCAGCGGGTAAAGCCGGGGAGCTGTTTTTT. Its protein product is CASSPAGKAGELFF.

The chain's CDR3 is CASRGQGGISPLHF. CDR3 coding DNA: TGTGCCAGCAGAGGACAGGGAGGGATTTCACCCCTCCACTTT. The V call is TRBV6-5, the J call TRBJ1-6; 8 positions agree with TRBD1. Trimming took 6 bases from V and 9 from J; bases not matched to a gene: 7. Germline loops: CDR1 MNHEY, CDR2 SVGAGI. The CDR3 has 14 amino acids.

In its sample, this clonotype was seen many times. The J gene is TRBJ1-1, the V gene TRBV7-2, with 9 bases identical to TRBD1. Germline V gene data show CDR1 as SGHTA and CDR2 as FQGNSA. The V segment lost 2 bases and the J segment 5 bases; nucleotides outside the gene matches: 3. The CDR3 is 14 amino acids. In nucleotides, the CDR3 is TGTGCCAGCAGCTTAACGGACAGGGGAACTGAAGCTTTCTTT. Translated: CASSLTDRGTEAFF.

This CDR3 is CASSPSGRATYNEQFF. CDR3 coding DNA: TGTGCCAGCAGCCCTAGCGGGAGGGCCACCTACAATGAGCAGTTCTTC. The chain links TRBV6-2 or TRBV6-3 to TRBJ2-1; 12 nucleotides line up with TRBD2. CDR1 MNHEY and CDR2 SVGEGT come from the germline V gene. V lost 6 bases to trimming and J lost 2 bases; unmatched junction nucleotides: 5. CDR3 size: 16 residues.

This clonotype was seen a few times. J is TRBJ2-1 and V is TRBV5-3; 10 bases are a match to TRBD2. TRBV5-3 is an ORF, and what it does is uncertain. Trimming at V came to 4 bases and at J to 7 bases, leaving 17 bases not matched to a gene. This CDR3 has 18 residues. The CDR3 sequence is CARSDPRPASGSGNEQFF. The CDR3 bases are TGTGCCAGAAGCGACCCAAGGCCCGCTAGCGGGAGTGGAAATGAGCAGTTCTTC.

There are many counts of this clonotype. The DNA of the CDR3 is TGTGCCAGCAGTCCAGGGAATTGGGGTCAGCCCCAGCATTTT. Residues: CASSPGNWGQPQHF. The gene calls are TRBV6-1 and TRBJ1-5; TRBD1 might be the D (5 bases). Germline V lookup: CDR1 MNHNS, CDR2 SASEGT. Trimming removed 5 bases from V and 6 bases from J, with 14 bases in between. This CDR3 region has 14 residues.

This clonotype has a handful of counts. This chain links TRBV27 with TRBJ2-1; D may match TRBD1 or TRBD2 (5 bases each). Germline V gene sequence: CDR1 MNHEY, CDR2 SMNVEV (reference sequence). CDR3 size: 13 residues. The V end was cut by 2 bases, the J end by 9 bases, with 11 bases between. In nucleotides, the CDR3 is TGTGCCAGCAGTTTAGGTACGAGGGGTGAGCAGTTCTTC. Amino acid sequence: CASSLGTRGEQFF.